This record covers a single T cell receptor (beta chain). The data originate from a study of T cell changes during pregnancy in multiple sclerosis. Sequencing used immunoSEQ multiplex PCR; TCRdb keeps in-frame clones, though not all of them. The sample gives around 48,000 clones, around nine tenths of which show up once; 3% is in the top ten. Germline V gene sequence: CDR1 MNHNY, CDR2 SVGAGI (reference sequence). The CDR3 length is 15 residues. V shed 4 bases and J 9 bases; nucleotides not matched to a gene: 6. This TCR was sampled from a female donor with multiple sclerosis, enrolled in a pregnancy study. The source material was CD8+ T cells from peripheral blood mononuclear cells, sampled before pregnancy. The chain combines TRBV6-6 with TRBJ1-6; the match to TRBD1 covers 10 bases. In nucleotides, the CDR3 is TGTGCCAGCAGTTCGGGACAGGGGCTCAGTTCACCCCTCCACTTT. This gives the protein CASSSGQGLSSPLHF.